What follows is one TCR beta chain and its context. What it recognizes is unknown. This sample is part of a study of T cell responses to AZD1222 COVID-19 vaccine. Study-wide results and limits: Sampling captured repertoires only after the peak T cell response. Just a handful of AZD1222 recipients tested seropositive at baseline. Along spike, vaccine-associated CD4 TCRs were found throughout, with dominance at 160-218 and 743-854. The donor cohort was predominantly white British with a female majority, and clonal diversity may have been underestimated.

The method was immunoSEQ multiplex PCR; TCRdb's version includes in-frame clones alone and lacks a portion of them. The repertoire holds over 150,000 clones, with 90% as singletons. CDR3 size: 17 residues. Looked up from germline, CDR1 is MDHEN and CDR2 is SYDVKM. V dropped 4 bases and J dropped 3 bases, with 19 bases sitting between them. This specimen consisted of peripheral blood, obtained on day 0 of AZD1222 vaccination. The chain employs TRBV28 and TRBJ1-3, with a weak D call TRBD1 (5 bases). The sequence derives from an adult in good health. CDR3 bases: TGTGCCAGCAGTTCCCACGGGGACCCCTTTTATGGAAACACCATATATTTT. It codes for CASSSHGDPFYGNTIYF.